These 19 T cell receptor beta chains originate from one sample sequenced in a study of T cell repertoires in cytomegalovirus infection. TCRdb reprocessed the reads via MiXCR and lists one record per CDR3 protein. The sample includes about 890,000 distinct CDR3 sequences, approximately 31% of them seen just once. Antigen specificity for these receptors is unknown. This specimen consisted of cultured CD8+ T cells from PBMCs, obtained from culture after CMV antigen stimulation. Receptors were obtained from a human donor in good health (CMV status not recorded). Some clones in this sample may be carry-over from other donors' samples.

This clonotype was found once. A much larger clone lies one base from this, so it may be a read error. This chain joins TRBV12-3 or TRBV12-4 and TRBJ2-3; TRBD2 aligns across 9 bases. CDR3 size: 15 residues. Trimming at V came to 3 bases and at J to 4 bases, leaving 5 bases not matched to a gene. DNA for the CDR3: TGTGCCAGCAGTTTCGGCGGGGGGGTGGCAGATACGCAGTATTTT. Residues: CASSFGGGVADTQYF.

The rearrangement links TRBV27 to TRBJ2-5; D is perhaps TRBD1 or TRBD2 (5 bases each). V dropped 6 bases and J dropped 9 bases, with 14 bases sitting between them. The germline V gene has CDR1 MNHEY and CDR2 SMNVEV (reference sequence). The CDR3 has 12 amino acids. The chain's CDR3 is CASRTAEGSQYF. CDR3 nucleotide sequence: TGTGCCAGCAGGACTGCTGAGGGGTCCCAGTACTTC.

The chain joins TRBV27 to TRBJ1-6; possible D gene TRBD1, 5 bases. Trimming stripped 3 bases from V and 1 base from J, with 19 bases between. Germline values: CDR1 MNHEY, CDR2 SMNVEV (reference sequence). CDR3 size: 19 residues. The CDR3 region is CASSFSTVGAGSYNSPLHF. As DNA, the CDR3 is TGTGCCAGCAGTTTTTCGACCGTAGGGGCCGGATCCTATAATTCACCCCTCCACTTT.

This clonotype occurred a few times. The chain uses TRBV4-1 and TRBJ2-5; D unresolved. The CDR3 totals 16 residues. V lost 4 bases and J 5 bases, leaving 20 bases between the germline ends. The germline CDR1 and CDR2 sequences are MGHRA and YSYEKL. The CDR3 protein is CASSLQIHTSPETQYF. CDR3 DNA: TGCGCCAGCAGCCTACAGATTCATACAAGCCCGGAGACCCAGTACTTC.

As to this clonotype: A much larger clone lies a single base off, so this may be a read error. The gene calls are TRBV7-9 and TRBJ2-7, with D uncertain. CDR3 length: 12 amino acids. Germline-derived CDR1 and CDR2 are SEHNR and FQNEAQ (reference sequence). CDR3 DNA sequence: TGTGCCAACAGCGCCCGTCCCTACGAGCAGTACTTC. It yields the protein CANSARPYEQYF.

This clonotype was recorded at least ten times. J is TRBJ2-1 and V is TRBV7-2, with 9 positions matching TRBD2. The V gene end was trimmed by 5 bases and the J gene end by 2 bases; junction bases not matched to a gene: 7. The CDR3 extends over 16 amino acids. CDR1 is SGHTA, CDR2 FQGNSA, per germline. CDR3 amino acids: CASSPYSGGAYNEQFF. As DNA, the CDR3 is TGTGCCAGCAGCCCCTATAGCGGGGGAGCCTACAATGAGCAGTTCTTC.

The V gene is TRBV2, the J gene TRBJ2-3; D not resolved. Trimming removed 4 bases at V and 0 bases at J, with 8 bases between. There are 14 residues in the CDR3. CDR1 and CDR2 (germline): SNHLY, FYNNEI. This CDR3 is CASSAGTSTDTQYF. CDR3 in DNA: TGTGCCAGCAGTGCAGGAACTAGCACAGATACGCAGTATTTT.

This clonotype turned up a few times. The rearrangement links TRBV20-1 to TRBJ2-7; TRBD1 matches 7 bases. The length of the CDR3 is 15 residues. The J segment lost 2 bases and the V segment lost 6 bases, leaving 13 bases of the junction unmatched. CDR1 DFQATT and CDR2 SNEGSKA come from the germline V gene (reference sequence). The CDR3 reads CSAYPQGTDPYEQYF. Here the CDR3 DNA reads TGCAGTGCCTACCCACAAGGGACAGATCCCTACGAGCAGTACTTC.

This chain uses TRBV6-1 with TRBJ1-1, with D perhaps matching TRBD1 (5 bases). The CDR3 consists of 15 residues. Germline CDR1 and CDR2: MNHNS and SASEGT. The V end lost 7 bases, the J end lost 3 bases, and 18 bases lay between the germline ends. This CDR3 reads CASKFGGRLDTEAFF. CDR3 coding DNA: TGTGCCAGCAAATTTGGGGGGAGATTGGACACTGAAGCTTTCTTT.

The chain recombines TRBV27 with TRBJ2-6; D might be TRBD2 (5 bases). The V end lost 6 bases, the J end lost 1 base, and 16 bases lay between the germline ends. CDR3 length equals 17 residues. Looked up from germline, CDR1 is MNHEY and CDR2 is SMNVEV (reference sequence). The CDR3 is CASRRRGLESGANVLTF. Here the CDR3 DNA reads TGTGCCAGCAGGCGCCGCGGGCTTGAGTCTGGGGCCAACGTCCTGACTTTC.

The CDR3 DNA is TGTGCCAGCAGCGCGGGGGGCTTTGCCTCCTACGAGCAGTACGTC. It translates to CASSAGGFASYEQYV. The chain recombines TRBV27 with TRBJ2-7; TRBD2 aligns across 8 bases. Per germline, CDR1 MNHEY and CDR2 SMNVEV (reference sequence). The V and J ends lost 6 bases and 0 bases, in that order; junction bases with no gene match: 7. This CDR3 contains 15 residues.

This chain links TRBV5-1 with TRBJ2-2; tentative D call: TRBD1 (6 bases). Germline V gives CDR1 SGHRS, CDR2 YFSETQ. The CDR3 is 14 amino acids. V was trimmed by 4 bases and J by 4 bases, leaving 11 bases between them. The CDR3 nucleotides are TGCGCCAGCAGCCAGGACAGTGGCACCGGGGAGCTGTTTTTT. Encoded protein: CASSQDSGTGELFF.

The rearrangement joins TRBV25-1 to TRBJ1-6; D is unresolved. The CDR3 is 15 amino acids. The V gene lost 3 bases and the J gene lost 8 bases, with 14 bases spanning the gap. CDR1 and CDR2 (germline): MGHDK, SYGVNS. CDR3 in amino acids: CASSESFGIHSPLHF. DNA of the CDR3: TGTGCCAGCAGTGAGTCTTTCGGGATACATTCACCCCTCCACTTT.

This clonotype was counted only a few times. V is TRBV14 and J is TRBJ2-2; a possible D gene is TRBD2 (6 bases). Germline V CDR1 and CDR2: SGHDN, FVKESK. Trimming removed 1 base from V and 3 bases from J, with 15 bases in between. The CDR3 sequence is 17 residues long. CDR3 loop: CASSQAFSGVYTGELFF. Written as DNA, the CDR3 is TGTGCCAGCAGCCAAGCATTTTCGGGGGTCTACACCGGGGAGCTGTTTTTT.

The J gene is TRBJ1-1, the V gene TRBV6-4, with TRBD1 as a possible D gene (5 bases). V lost 6 bases and J 3 bases, leaving 14 bases between the germline ends. The CDR3 consists of 14 residues. Germline V gene sequence: CDR1 MRHNA, CDR2 SNTAGT. The CDR3 DNA is TGTGCCAGCAGCCTTAGCCCAGGGCACACTGAAGCTTTCTTT. Its protein product is CASSLSPGHTEAFF.

This clonotype appeared a few times. The rearrangement joins TRBV7-9 to TRBJ2-1; D may match TRBD1 or TRBD2 (5 bases each). V was clipped by 1 base and J by 6 bases, with 10 bases between them. The germline gives CDR1 SEHNR, CDR2 FQNEAQ (reference sequence). This CDR3 has 14 residues. CDR3 DNA: TGTGCCAGCAGCTTAGTTGAAGGGACCAATGAGCAGTTCTTC. It codes for CASSLVEGTNEQFF.

The table lists this clonotype with a few counts. The gene calls are TRBV12-3 or TRBV12-4 and TRBJ2-3; D is perhaps TRBD1 (6 bases). The CDR3 has 13 amino acids. Trimming left V 3 bases short and J 6 bases short, with 10 bases between. This chain's CDR3 is CASSFTGPDTQYF. The CDR3 DNA sequence: TGTGCCAGCAGTTTTACAGGGCCCGATACGCAGTATTTT.

This clonotype has more than one count but fewer than ten. This rearrangement joins TRBV4-3 to TRBJ1-2, with D perhaps TRBD1 (5 bases). The germline V gene encodes CDR1 LGHNA and CDR2 YSLEER. The V gene lost 3 bases and the J gene lost 6 bases, with 14 bases spanning the gap. This CDR3 contains 14 residues. The DNA of the CDR3 is TGCGCCAGCAGCCACCCGGCCAGGGCGGATGGCTACACCTTC. Translating gives CASSHPARADGYTF.

The genes are TRBV9 and TRBJ2-1, with TRBD1 identical over 7 bases. This CDR3 contains 15 residues. CDR1 is SGDLS and CDR2 is YYNGEE in the germline V gene. The ends lost 4 bases at V and 8 bases at J; junction bases unmatched: 12. The CDR3 sequence: CASSPRDSIFDEQFF. In DNA, the CDR3 is TGTGCCAGCAGCCCCCGGGACAGTATATTCGATGAGCAGTTCTTC.